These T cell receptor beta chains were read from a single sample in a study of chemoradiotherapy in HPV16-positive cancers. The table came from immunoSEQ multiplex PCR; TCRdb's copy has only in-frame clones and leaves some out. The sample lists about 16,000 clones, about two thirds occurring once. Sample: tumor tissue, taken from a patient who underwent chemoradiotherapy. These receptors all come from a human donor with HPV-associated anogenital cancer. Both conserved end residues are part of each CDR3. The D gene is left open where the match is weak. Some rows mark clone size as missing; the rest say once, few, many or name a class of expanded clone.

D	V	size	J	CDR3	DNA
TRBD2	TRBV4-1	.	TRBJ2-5	CASSLSQGLGEETQYF	TGCGCCAGCAGCCTCTCCCAGGGACTAGGAGAAGAGACCCAGTACTTC
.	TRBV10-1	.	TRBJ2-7	CASSGLLGAGLHEQYF	TGCGCCAGCAGTGGACTTCTGGGGGCAGGGCTCCACGAGCAGTACTTC
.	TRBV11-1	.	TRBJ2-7	CASSLQTASYEQYF	TGTGCCAGCAGCTTACAGACAGCATCCTACGAGCAGTACTTC
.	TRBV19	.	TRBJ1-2	CASNLAGAVYGYTF	TGTGCCAGTAACCTAGCGGGGGCGGTCTATGGCTACACCTTC
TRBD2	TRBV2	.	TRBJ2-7	CASSGVAGGYEQYF	TGTGCCAGCAGTGGGGTAGCGGGAGGTTACGAGCAGTACTTC
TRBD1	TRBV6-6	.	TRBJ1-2	CASRQGDYGYTF	TGTGCCAGCAGGCAGGGGGACTATGGCTACACCTTC
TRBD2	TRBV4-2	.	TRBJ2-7	CASSLGESGGGSYEQYF	TGTGCCAGCAGCCTCGGAGAGTCGGGGGGGGGCTCCTACGAGCAGTACTTC
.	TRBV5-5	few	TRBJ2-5	CASSGEESQYF	TGTGCCAGCAGCGGGGAGGAGTCCCAGTACTTC
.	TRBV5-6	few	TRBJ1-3	CASSLGGYTIYF	TGTGCCAGCAGCTTGGGCGGGTACACCATATATTTT
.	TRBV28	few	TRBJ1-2	CASSGQRGSGYTF	TGTGCCAGTAGCGGGCAAAGAGGAAGTGGCTACACCTTC
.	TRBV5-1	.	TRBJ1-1	CASSRLGNMNTEAFF	TGCGCCAGCAGTCGTCTAGGGAACATGAACACTGAAGCTTTCTTT
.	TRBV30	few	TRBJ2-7	CAWSLDDEQYF	TGTGCCTGGAGCCTTGACGACGAGCAGTACTTC
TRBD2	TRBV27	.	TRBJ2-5	CASSLSRGGLGKETQYF	TGTGCCAGCAGTTTATCACGGGGGGGACTAGGAAAAGAGACCCAGTACTTC
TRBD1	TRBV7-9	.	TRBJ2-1	CASRDQGTGGKNEQFF	TGTGCCAGCAGGGATCAGGGGACAGGGGGCAAGAATGAGCAGTTCTTC
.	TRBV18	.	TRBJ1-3	CASSPQGPHSSGNTIYF	TGTGCCAGCTCACCGCAGGGGCCCCACAGCTCTGGAAACACCATATATTTT
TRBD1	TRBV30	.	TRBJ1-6	CAGIRDRNSPLHF	TGTGCCGGCATCCGGGACAGAAATTCACCCCTCCACTTT
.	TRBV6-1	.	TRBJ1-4	CASNFAGQYYEKLFF	TGTGCCAGCAATTTCGCCGGACAGTATTATGAAAAACTGTTTTTT
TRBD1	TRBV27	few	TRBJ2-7	CATSQDRAYSYEQYF	TGTGCCACTTCTCAGGACAGGGCATACTCCTACGAGCAGTACTTC
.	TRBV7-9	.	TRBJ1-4	CASSPSPGTNSATNEKLFF	TGTGCCAGCAGCCCAAGTCCCGGGACCAATTCGGCAACTAATGAAAAACTGTTTTTT
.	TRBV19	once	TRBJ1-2	CASGQDTAYGYTF	TGTGCCAGTGGCCAAGACACAGCCTATGGCTACACCTTC
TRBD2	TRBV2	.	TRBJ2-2	CASSELVAGGDTGELFF	TGTGCCAGCAGTGAATTGGTAGCGGGGGGGGACACCGGGGAGCTGTTTTTT
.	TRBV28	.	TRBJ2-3	CASSPTRAEVRARTDTQYF	TGTGCCAGCAGTCCGACCAGAGCCGAGGTTAGGGCACGCACAGATACGCAGTATTTT
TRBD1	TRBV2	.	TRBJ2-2	CASRGQYYTGELFF	TGTGCCAGCAGGGGACAGTATTACACCGGGGAGCTGTTTTTT
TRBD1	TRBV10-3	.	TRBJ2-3	CATRTGEEDTQYF	TGTGCCACCCGGACAGGAGAAGAAGATACGCAGTATTTT
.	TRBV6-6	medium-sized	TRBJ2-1	CASSYSEAKGNEQFF	TGTGCCAGCAGTTACTCGGAAGCCAAGGGCAATGAGCAGTTCTTC
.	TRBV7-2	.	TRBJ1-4	CASSLGHKSANEKLFF	TGTGCCAGCAGCTTAGGTCATAAATCTGCTAATGAAAAACTGTTTTTT
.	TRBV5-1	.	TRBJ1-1	CASGLQGDTEAFF	TGCGCCAGCGGCCTTCAGGGTGACACTGAAGCTTTCTTT
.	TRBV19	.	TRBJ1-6	CASSMRDSPLHF	TGTGCCAGTAGTATGAGGGATTCACCCCTCCACTTT
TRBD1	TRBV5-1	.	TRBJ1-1	CASSVTGEGTEAFF	TGCGCCAGCAGCGTGACAGGGGAAGGCACTGAAGCTTTCTTT
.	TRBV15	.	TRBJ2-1	CATSIRDGDYNEQFF	TGTGCCACCAGCATCCGGGACGGGGACTACAATGAGCAGTTCTTC
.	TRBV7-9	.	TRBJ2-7	CASSARGGEQYF	TGTGCCAGCAGCGCCCGGGGAGGCGAGCAGTACTTC
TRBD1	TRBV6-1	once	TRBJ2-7	CASSRDRGREQYF	TGTGCCAGCAGTCGCGACAGGGGTCGAGAGCAGTACTTC
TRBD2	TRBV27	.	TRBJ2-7	CASSLFLAGAPYEQYF	TGTGCCAGCAGTTTATTCCTAGCGGGAGCCCCCTACGAGCAGTACTTC
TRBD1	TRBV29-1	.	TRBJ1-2	CSVGTGGGYGYTF	TGCAGCGTTGGGACAGGGGGCGGCTATGGCTACACCTTC
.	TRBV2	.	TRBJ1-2	CASSGQLNYGYTF	TGTGCCAGCAGCGGACAGCTTAACTATGGCTACACCTTC
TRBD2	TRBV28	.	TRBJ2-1	CASSSWTSGSYNEQFF	TGTGCCAGCAGTTCCTGGACTAGCGGGAGCTACAATGAGCAGTTCTTC
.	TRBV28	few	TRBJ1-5	CASTPLGGARQPQHF	TGTGCCAGCACCCCACTTGGGGGGGCGAGGCAGCCCCAGCATTTT
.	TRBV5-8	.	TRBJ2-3	CASSFRFRDTDTQYF	TGTGCCAGCAGCTTTAGGTTCAGGGACACAGATACGCAGTATTTT
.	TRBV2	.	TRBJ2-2	CASSSTNTGELFF	TGTGCCAGCAGTTCCACGAACACCGGGGAGCTGTTTTTT
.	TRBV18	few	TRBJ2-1	CASSLGSPGYNEQFF	TGTGCCAGCTCACTCGGAAGCCCAGGATACAATGAGCAGTTCTTC
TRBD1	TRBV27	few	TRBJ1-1	CASRRTGGTEAFF	TGTGCCAGCAGGAGGACAGGAGGGACTGAAGCTTTCTTT
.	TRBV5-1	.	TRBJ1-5	CASSLTGLNGNQPQHF	TGCGCCAGCAGCTTGACAGGTCTTAACGGCAATCAGCCCCAGCATTTT
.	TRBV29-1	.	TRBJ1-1	CSVTPGWGMNTEAFF	TGCAGCGTTACCCCAGGATGGGGGATGAACACTGAAGCTTTCTTT
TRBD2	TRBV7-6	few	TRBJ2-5	CASSSGTSGQETQYF	TGTGCCAGCAGCTCCGGGACTAGCGGCCAAGAGACCCAGTACTTC
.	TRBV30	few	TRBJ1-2	CAWSFTRGSGGYTF	TGTGCCTGGAGTTTTACCAGGGGTTCGGGTGGCTACACCTTC
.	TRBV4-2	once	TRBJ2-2	CASSQEGGTNTGELFF	TGTGCCAGCAGCCAAGAGGGGGGTACGAACACCGGGGAGCTGTTTTTT
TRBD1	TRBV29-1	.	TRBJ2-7	CSGGQGSSEQYF	TGCAGCGGTGGACAGGGGAGCTCCGAGCAGTACTTC
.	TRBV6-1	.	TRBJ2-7	CASSEGWGRYEQYF	TGTGCCAGCAGTGAAGGGTGGGGTAGATACGAGCAGTACTTC